The 22 T cell receptor beta chains below were found in one sample sequenced in a study. In TCRdb, the RT-PCR reads were re-called with MiXCR into one record per CDR3 protein. The sample includes about 700,000 distinct CDR3 sequences, approximately 15% of them seen just once. What was sequenced was memory CD4+ T cells from blood. The origin of the receptors is a female donor in good health, serving as a healthy control.

DNA of the CDR3: TGTGCCAGCTCACCACAGTCCGGGCCGGGGTACTACACCTTC. Its translation: CASSPQSGPGYYTF. The chain combines TRBV18 with TRBJ1-2; D not certain. Germline-derived CDR1 and CDR2 are KGHSH and LQKENI. This CDR3 has 14 residues. Trimming took 1 base from V and 10 from J, leaving 16 bases between them.

This clonotype occurred a few times. The chain combines TRBV4-2 with TRBJ1-3; no clear D. V lost 0 bases and J lost 4, with 13 bases in between. Looked up from germline, CDR1 is LGHNA and CDR2 is YNFKEQ. This CDR3 region has 16 residues. CDR3 sequence reads: CASSQEGSTGGNTIYF. In DNA, the CDR3 is TGTGCCAGCAGCCAAGAAGGATCCACGGGAGGAAACACCATATATTTT.

The rearrangement uses TRBV6-5 and TRBJ2-7; no firm D call. The CDR3 sequence is 15 residues long. From germline, CDR1 is MNHEY and CDR2 SVGAGI. The germline V and J ends were trimmed by 0 bases and 6 bases, with 15 bases remaining between them. In nucleotides, the CDR3 is TGTGCCAGCAGTTACTCGATGGCGTTCGGGCCCGAGCAGTACTTC. Translating it yields CASSYSMAFGPEQYF.

This clonotype has more than one count but fewer than ten. The chain links TRBV6-5 to TRBJ1-5; tentatively, D is TRBD1 (6 bases). The CDR3 sequence is 16 residues long. V was pared by 5 bases and J by 0 bases, with 14 bases between. The germline CDR1 and CDR2 sequences are MNHEY and SVGAGI. The CDR3 reads CASSRGVQGSNQPQHF. CDR3 bases: TGTGCCAGCAGTAGGGGGGTACAGGGTAGCAATCAGCCCCAGCATTTT.

This chain links TRBV3-1 with TRBJ2-1; D might be TRBD1 (6 bases). The germline V and J ends were trimmed by 4 bases and 2 bases, with 9 bases remaining between them. The CDR3 has 14 residues. CDR1 and CDR2 (germline): LGHDT, YNNKEL (reference sequence). DNA of the CDR3: TGTGCCAGCAGCCGGGGGCAGCCCTACAATGAGCAGTTCTTC. Translating gives CASSRGQPYNEQFF.

This clonotype was seen many times. The chain links TRBV20-1 to TRBJ2-7; 10 bases match TRBD1. J gave up 4 bases and V 7 bases, and 7 bases lay outside the gene matches. The V gene's germline CDR1 is DFQATT and CDR2 SNEGSKA (reference sequence). The CDR3 is 13 amino acids. The CDR3 nucleotides are TGCAGTGTCCCCGGGACAGGGGAATACGAGCAGTACTTC. Translation: CSVPGTGEYEQYF.

A few counts support this clonotype. The V and J genes are TRBV7-9 and TRBJ1-1; D unresolved. The V gene lost 6 bases and the J gene lost 1 base, with 9 bases spanning the gap. The CDR3 loop spans 13 amino acids. Germline V lookup: CDR1 SEHNR, CDR2 FQNEAQ (reference sequence). CDR3 DNA: TGTGCCAGCAGTGCCACAGAGAACACTGAAGCTTTCTTT. Translating gives CASSATENTEAFF.

This clonotype was counted between two and nine times. The chain recombines TRBV5-1 with TRBJ1-4; D gene uncertain. The CDR3 sequence is 16 residues long. The ends were cut back, 4 bases at V and 0 bases at J, with 13 bases in the middle. Germline loops: CDR1 SGHRS, CDR2 YFSETQ. CDR3 in DNA: TGCGCCAGCAGCGCCGGGCGGGGTCCAACTAATGAAAAACTGTTTTTT. Translating it yields CASSAGRGPTNEKLFF.

This clonotype was detected only a few times. This chain connects TRBV7-2 to TRBJ2-5, with TRBD2 identical over 14 bases. V gave up 1 base and J gave up 5 bases; unmatched junction bases: 6. The CDR3 is 17 residues long. Germline assignment: CDR1 SGHTA and CDR2 FQGNSA. CDR3 in amino acids: CASSLVGTSGGGETQYF. CDR3 DNA sequence: TGTGCCAGCAGCTTAGTTGGGACTAGCGGGGGTGGGGAGACCCAGTACTTC.

This clonotype was observed a handful of times. V and J are TRBV11-2 and TRBJ2-1; the match to TRBD2 covers 14 bases. The CDR3 runs to 18 residues. V was clipped by 6 bases and J by 0 bases; unmatched bases: 7. Germline lookup yields CDR1 SGHAT and CDR2 FQNNGV. CDR3 protein: CASRTGTSGSSSYNEQFF. The CDR3, as DNA: TGTGCCAGCAGAACCGGGACTAGCGGGAGCAGCTCCTACAATGAGCAGTTCTTC.

This clonotype was recorded a few times. The chain links TRBV11-2 to TRBJ2-5; 9 bases fit TRBD1. This CDR3 is 15 amino acids long. CDR1 and CDR2 (germline): SGHAT, FQNNGV. Trimming at V came to 1 base and at J to 4 bases, leaving 4 bases not matched to a gene. The CDR3 is CASSLVPGQGETQYF. CDR3 coding DNA: TGTGCCAGCAGCTTAGTACCGGGACAGGGAGAGACCCAGTACTTC. The full variable domain, its missing parts supplied by reference TRBV11-2 and TRBJ2-5, is EAGVAQSPRYKIIEKRQSVAFWCNPISGHATLYWYQQILGQGPKLLIQFQNNGVVDDSQLPKDRFSAERLKGVDSTLKIQPAKLEDSAVYLCASSLVPGQGETQYFGPGTRLLVL.

This clonotype was counted ten times or more. The chain uses TRBV6-5 and TRBJ1-6; the D gene is possibly TRBD1 (5 bases). This CDR3 has 13 residues. Trimming removed 6 bases at V and 9 bases at J, with 12 bases between. The germline CDR1 and CDR2 sequences are MNHEY and SVGAGI. This chain's CDR3 is CASRRGLVSPLHF. The CDR3 DNA follows: TGTGCCAGCAGGAGGGGCCTTGTTTCACCCCTCCACTTT.

DNA of the CDR3: TGCGCCAGCAGCTCTGGACAGGGTGGGACGAATGAGCAGTTCTTC. This translates into CASSSGQGGTNEQFF. The chain uses TRBV5-1 and TRBJ2-1; 8 bases fit TRBD1. The CDR3 covers 15 residues. The V segment lost 3 bases and the J segment 7 bases; nucleotides outside the gene matches: 9. In germline, CDR1 is SGHRS, CDR2 YFSETQ.

This clonotype was detected ten times or more. The genes are TRBV6-5 and TRBJ2-7, with a possible D match to TRBD2 (6 bases). V lost 6 bases, J lost 0 bases, and 15 bases lay in between. Germline V gene data show CDR1 as MNHEY and CDR2 as SVGAGI. The CDR3 extends over 15 amino acids. CDR3: CASSRSGPSSYEQYF. The CDR3 DNA reads TGTGCCAGCAGCCGTAGCGGACCGAGCTCCTACGAGCAGTACTTC.

This clonotype showed up just a few times. The rearrangement joins TRBV28 to TRBJ2-1, with D perhaps assigned TRBD1 or TRBD2 (6 bases each). V lost 5 bases to trimming and J lost 2 bases, with 16 bases between them. CDR1 is MDHEN and CDR2 is SYDVKM in the germline V gene. CDR3 length: 16 residues. Here the CDR3 DNA reads TGTGCCAGCAGTAGCACAGGTGGGGGGCCCTACAATGAGCAGTTCTTC. This gives the protein CASSSTGGGPYNEQFF.

The rearrangement links TRBV15 to TRBJ2-3; D is undetermined. This CDR3 has 16 amino acids. V lost 7 bases and J 0 bases, leaving 17 bases between the germline ends. CDR1 is LNHNV, CDR2 YYDKDF, per germline (reference sequence). DNA of the CDR3: TGTGCCACCAACTCACCCGTCTCAACTAGCACAGATACGCAGTATTTT. Its protein product is CATNSPVSTSTDTQYF.

This clonotype came up a few times. Here the CDR3 reads CASSFTASFYPDTQYF. The CDR3 DNA reads as TGTGCCAGCAGCTTCACGGCTTCATTTTACCCAGATACGCAGTATTTT. V is TRBV5-8 and J is TRBJ2-3; D call uncertain. This CDR3 has 16 amino acids. V lost 2 bases to trimming and J lost 4 bases, with 17 bases between them. CDR1 is SGHTS and CDR2 is YDEGEE in the germline V gene.

This clonotype was counted between two and nine times. The chain has TRBV5-4 and TRBJ2-2, with D unclear. Trimming shortened V by 0 bases and J by 3 bases, and 15 bases separated the two germline ends. The CDR3 is made up of 17 amino acids. The germline CDR1 and CDR2 sequences are SGHNT and YYREEE (reference sequence). The CDR3 nucleotides are TGTGCCAGCAGCTTGGGAGGTGGGGTCGGAGACACCGGGGAGCTGTTTTTT. It specifies CASSLGGGVGDTGELFF.

This clonotype occurred many times. The chain recombines TRBV28 with TRBJ2-7; the match to TRBD1 covers 8 bases. CDR3 length: 15 amino acids. Germline V gene data show CDR1 as MDHEN and CDR2 as SYDVKM. V lost 7 bases to trimming and J lost 3 bases; unmatched junction nucleotides: 11. The CDR3 is CASTPPGGLIYEQYF. CDR3 bases: TGTGCCAGCACCCCCCCAGGGGGCCTCATCTACGAGCAGTACTTC.

Ten or more counts support this clonotype. This sequence joins TRBV6-1 and TRBJ1-2; D gene uncertain. The CDR3 consists of 14 residues. Germline loops: CDR1 MNHNS, CDR2 SASEGT. V dropped 8 bases and J dropped 2 bases, with 15 bases sitting between them. The DNA for the CDR3 is TGTGCCAGCGCGTCCTCATCGGGGAACTATGGCTACACCTTC. Protein sequence: CASASSSGNYGYTF.

The CDR3 region has the DNA TGCAGTGCTAGGCCGCATGGGACAGGTTCTGGCTACACCTTC. It is translated as CSARPHGTGSGYTF. This chain uses TRBV20-1 with TRBJ1-2; 8 nucleotides match TRBD1. This CDR3 is built from 14 residues. Trimming removed 3 bases from V and 7 bases from J; junction bases left unmatched: 10. Germline CDR1 and CDR2: DFQATT and SNEGSKA (reference sequence).

The chain's CDR3 is CASMPRLSGVGELFF. In DNA, the CDR3 is TGTGCCAGCATGCCTAGGCTTTCAGGAGTCGGGGAGCTGTTTTTT. The rearrangement links TRBV7-2 to TRBJ2-2; D gene unclear. CDR3 length: 15 amino acids. Looked up from germline, CDR1 is SGHTA and CDR2 is FQGNSA. Trimming pared 7 bases from V and 7 bases from J, leaving 19 bases between.